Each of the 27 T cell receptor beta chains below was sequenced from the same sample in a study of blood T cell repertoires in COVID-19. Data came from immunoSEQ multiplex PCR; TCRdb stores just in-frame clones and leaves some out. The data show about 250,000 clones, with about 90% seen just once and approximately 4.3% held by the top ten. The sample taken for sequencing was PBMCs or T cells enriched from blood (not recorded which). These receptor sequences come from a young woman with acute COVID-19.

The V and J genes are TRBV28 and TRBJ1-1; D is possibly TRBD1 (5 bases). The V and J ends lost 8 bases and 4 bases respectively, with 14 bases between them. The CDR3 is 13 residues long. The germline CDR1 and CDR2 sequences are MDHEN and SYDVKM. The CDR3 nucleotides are TGTGCCAGCGTTACCTGGGGGGTCACTGAAGCTTTCTTT. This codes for CASVTWGVTEAFF.

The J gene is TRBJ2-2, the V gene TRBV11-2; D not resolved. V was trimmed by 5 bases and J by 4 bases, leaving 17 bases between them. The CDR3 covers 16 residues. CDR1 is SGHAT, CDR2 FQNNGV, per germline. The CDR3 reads CASSPFRSLFTGELFF. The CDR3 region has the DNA TGTGCCAGCAGCCCGTTCCGGTCGCTCTTCACCGGGGAGCTGTTTTTT.

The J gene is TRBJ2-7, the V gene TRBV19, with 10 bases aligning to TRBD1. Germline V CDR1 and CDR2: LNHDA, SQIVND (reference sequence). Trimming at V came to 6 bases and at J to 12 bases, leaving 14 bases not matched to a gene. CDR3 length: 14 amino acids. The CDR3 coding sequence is TGTGCCAGTAGCACCGGGACAGGGGAAGTCAAAAGGTACTTC. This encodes CASSTGTGEVKRYF.

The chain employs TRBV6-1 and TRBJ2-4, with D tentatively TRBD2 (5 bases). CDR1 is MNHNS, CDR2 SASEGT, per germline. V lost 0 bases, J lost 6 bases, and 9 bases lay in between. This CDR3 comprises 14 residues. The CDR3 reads CASSEAGDRNIQYF. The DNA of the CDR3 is TGTGCCAGCAGTGAAGCGGGAGACCGAAACATTCAGTACTTC.

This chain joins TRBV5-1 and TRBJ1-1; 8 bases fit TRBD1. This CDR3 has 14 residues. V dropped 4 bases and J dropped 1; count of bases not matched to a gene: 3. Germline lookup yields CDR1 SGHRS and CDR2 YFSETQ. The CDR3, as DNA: TGCGCCAGCAGCGTACAGGGGGGGAACACTGAAGCTTTCTTT. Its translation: CASSVQGGNTEAFF.

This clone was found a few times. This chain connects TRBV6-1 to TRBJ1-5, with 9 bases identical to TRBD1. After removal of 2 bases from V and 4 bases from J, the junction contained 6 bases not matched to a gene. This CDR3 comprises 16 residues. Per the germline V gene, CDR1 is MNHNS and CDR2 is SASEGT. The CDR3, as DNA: TGTGCCAGCAGTGAATCCACAGGGGGCCGGAATCAGCCCCAGCATTTT. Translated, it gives CASSESTGGRNQPQHF.

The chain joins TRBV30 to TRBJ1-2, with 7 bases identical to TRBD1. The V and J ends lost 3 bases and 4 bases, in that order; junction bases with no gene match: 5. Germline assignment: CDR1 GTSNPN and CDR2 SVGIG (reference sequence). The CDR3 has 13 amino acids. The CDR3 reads CAWRQGVGYGYTF. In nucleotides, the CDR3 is TGTGCCTGGAGGCAGGGGGTAGGCTATGGCTACACCTTC.

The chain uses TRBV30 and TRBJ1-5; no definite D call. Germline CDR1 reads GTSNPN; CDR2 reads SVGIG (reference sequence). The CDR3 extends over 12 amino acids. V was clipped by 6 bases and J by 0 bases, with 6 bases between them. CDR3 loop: CACSGSNQPQHF. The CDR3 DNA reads TGTGCCTGTTCAGGTAGCAATCAGCCCCAGCATTTT.

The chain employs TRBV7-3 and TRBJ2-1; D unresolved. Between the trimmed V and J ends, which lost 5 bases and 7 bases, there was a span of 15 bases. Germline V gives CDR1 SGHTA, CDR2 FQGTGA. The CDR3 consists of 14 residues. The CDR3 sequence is CASSLGYTSNEQFF. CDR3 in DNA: TGTGCCAGCAGCCTAGGATACACGAGTAATGAGCAGTTCTTC.

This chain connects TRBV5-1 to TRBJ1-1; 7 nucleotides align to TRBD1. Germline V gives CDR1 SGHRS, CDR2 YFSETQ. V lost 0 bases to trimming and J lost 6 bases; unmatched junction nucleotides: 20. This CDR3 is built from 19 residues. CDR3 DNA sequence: TGCGCCAGCAGCTTGGCCAGAGTTTCGTCAGGGGGAATAGTGGCTGAAGCTTTCTTT. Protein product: CASSLARVSSGGIVAEAFF.

The CDR3 loop reads CASSTRDSSYSNQPQHF. The CDR3 DNA follows: TGTGCCAGCAGTACCAGGGACAGTTCCTATAGCAATCAGCCCCAGCATTTT. The rearrangement links TRBV6-2 or TRBV6-3 to TRBJ1-5; 7 bases are shared with TRBD1. The CDR3 is made up of 17 amino acids. Germline lookup yields CDR1 MNHEY and CDR2 SVGEGT. The J segment lost 0 bases and the V segment lost 5 bases, leaving 10 bases of the junction unmatched.

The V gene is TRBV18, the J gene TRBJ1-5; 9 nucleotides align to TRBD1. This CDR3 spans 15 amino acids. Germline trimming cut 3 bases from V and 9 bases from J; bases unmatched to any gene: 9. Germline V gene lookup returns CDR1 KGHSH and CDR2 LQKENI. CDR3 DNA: TGTGCCAGCTCACCCGGGACAGGGACAAAGGCGCCCCAGCATTTT. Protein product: CASSPGTGTKAPQHF.

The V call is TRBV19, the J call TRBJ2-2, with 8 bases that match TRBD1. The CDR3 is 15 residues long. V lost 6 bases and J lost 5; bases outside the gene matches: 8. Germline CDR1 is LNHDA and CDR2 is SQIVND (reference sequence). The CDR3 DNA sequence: TGTGCCAGTAGCCGAGGACAGGGACAGACCGGGGAGCTGTTTTTT. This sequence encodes CASSRGQGQTGELFF.

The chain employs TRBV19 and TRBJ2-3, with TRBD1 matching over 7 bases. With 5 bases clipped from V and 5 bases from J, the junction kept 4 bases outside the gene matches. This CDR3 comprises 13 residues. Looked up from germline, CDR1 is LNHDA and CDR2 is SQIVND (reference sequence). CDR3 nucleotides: TGTGCCAGTAGTTCAGCAGGGGGAGATACGCAGTATTTT. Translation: CASSSAGGDTQYF.

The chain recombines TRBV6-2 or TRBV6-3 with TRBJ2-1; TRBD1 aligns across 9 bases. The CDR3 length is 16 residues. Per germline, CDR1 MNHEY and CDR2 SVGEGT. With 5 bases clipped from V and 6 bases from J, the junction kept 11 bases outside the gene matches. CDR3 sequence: CASSTTGTGFINEQFF. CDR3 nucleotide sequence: TGTGCCAGCAGTACCACCGGGACAGGGTTTATCAATGAGCAGTTCTTC.

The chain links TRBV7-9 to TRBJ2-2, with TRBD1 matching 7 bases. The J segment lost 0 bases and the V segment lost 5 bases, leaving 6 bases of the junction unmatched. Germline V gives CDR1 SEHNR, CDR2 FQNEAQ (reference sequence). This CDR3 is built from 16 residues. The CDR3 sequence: CASSSPGTANTGELFF. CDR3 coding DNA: TGTGCCAGCAGCAGCCCCGGGACAGCGAACACCGGGGAGCTGTTTTTT.

The CDR3 reads CASSQGTNPYEQYF. CDR3 coding DNA: TGCGCCAGCAGCCAAGGGACAAACCCCTACGAGCAGTACTTC. The chain links TRBV4-1 to TRBJ2-7; perhaps TRBD1 as D (5 bases). This CDR3 has 14 amino acids. Trimming removed 1 base from V and 2 bases from J, with 9 bases in between. Germline V gene data show CDR1 as MGHRA and CDR2 as YSYEKL.

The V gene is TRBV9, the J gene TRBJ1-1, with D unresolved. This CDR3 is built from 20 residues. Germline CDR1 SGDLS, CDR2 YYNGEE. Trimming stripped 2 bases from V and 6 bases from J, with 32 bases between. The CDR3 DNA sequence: TGTGCCAGCAGCGTCGCTCCTTGGCCGTGGGCCGTGGGTAAGAGTGCTGAAGCTTTCTTT. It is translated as CASSVAPWPWAVGKSAEAFF.

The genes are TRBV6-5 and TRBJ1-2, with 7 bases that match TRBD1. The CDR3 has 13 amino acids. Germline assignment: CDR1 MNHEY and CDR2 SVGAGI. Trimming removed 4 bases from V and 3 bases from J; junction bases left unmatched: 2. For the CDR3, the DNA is TGTGCCAGCAGTTCCACAGGGGACTATGGCTACACCTTC. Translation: CASSSTGDYGYTF.

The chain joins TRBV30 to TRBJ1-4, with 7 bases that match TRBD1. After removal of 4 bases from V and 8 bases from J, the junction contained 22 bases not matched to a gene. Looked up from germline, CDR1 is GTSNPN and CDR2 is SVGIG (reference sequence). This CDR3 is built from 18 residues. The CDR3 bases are TGTGCCTGGACCCTAGGGGGCAGTTCGGCTCGAATTTTCGAAAAACTGTTTTTT. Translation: CAWTLGGSSARIFEKLFF. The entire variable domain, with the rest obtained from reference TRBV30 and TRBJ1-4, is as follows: SQTIHQWPATLVQPVGSPLSLECTVEGTSNPNLYWYRQAAGRGLQLLFYSVGIGQISSEVPQNLSASRPQDRQFILSSKKLLLSDSGFYLCAWTLGGSSARIFEKLFFGSGTQLSVL.

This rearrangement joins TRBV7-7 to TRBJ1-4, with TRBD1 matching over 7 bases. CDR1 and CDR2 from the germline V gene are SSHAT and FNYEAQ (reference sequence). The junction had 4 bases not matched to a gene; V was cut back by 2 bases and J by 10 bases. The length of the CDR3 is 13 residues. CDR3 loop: CASSLLQGGKLFF. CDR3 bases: TGTGCCAGCAGCTTATTGCAGGGGGGAAAACTGTTTTTT.

The CDR3 is CASSLDGAYNEQFF. In DNA, the CDR3 is TGTGCCAGCAGCTTAGACGGGGCCTACAATGAGCAGTTCTTC. The chain is built from TRBV7-9 and TRBJ2-1, with D tentatively TRBD2 (5 bases). V was pared by 1 base and J by 2 bases, with 6 bases between. Germline-derived CDR1 and CDR2 are SEHNR and FQNEAQ (reference sequence). There are 14 residues in the CDR3.

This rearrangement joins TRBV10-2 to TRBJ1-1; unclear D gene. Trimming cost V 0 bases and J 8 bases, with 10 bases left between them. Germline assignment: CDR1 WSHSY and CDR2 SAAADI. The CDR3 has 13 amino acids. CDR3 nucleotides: TGCGCCAGCAGTGAGTCTTTAACACAAGAAGCTTTCTTT. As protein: CASSESLTQEAFF.

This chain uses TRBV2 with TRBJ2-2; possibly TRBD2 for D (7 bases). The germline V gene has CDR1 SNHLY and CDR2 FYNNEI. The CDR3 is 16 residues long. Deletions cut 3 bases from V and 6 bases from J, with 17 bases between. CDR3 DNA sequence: TGTGCCAGCAGTGATGGGAGGGGGGGCTCCCCCGGGGAGCTGTTTTTT. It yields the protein CASSDGRGGSPGELFF.

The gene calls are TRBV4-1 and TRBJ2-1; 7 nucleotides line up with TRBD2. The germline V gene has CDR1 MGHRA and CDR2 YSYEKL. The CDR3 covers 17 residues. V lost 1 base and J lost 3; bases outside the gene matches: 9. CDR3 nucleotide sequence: TGCGCCAGCAGCCAAGGGGCTAGCGGCCGATACTACAATGAGCAGTTCTTC. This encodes CASSQGASGRYYNEQFF.

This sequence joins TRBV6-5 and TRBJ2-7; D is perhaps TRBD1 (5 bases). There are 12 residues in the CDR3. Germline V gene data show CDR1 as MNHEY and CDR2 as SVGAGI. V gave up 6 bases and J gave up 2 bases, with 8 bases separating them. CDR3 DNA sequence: TGTGCCAGCAGGGACAACACCTACGAGCAGTACTTC. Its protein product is CASRDNTYEQYF.

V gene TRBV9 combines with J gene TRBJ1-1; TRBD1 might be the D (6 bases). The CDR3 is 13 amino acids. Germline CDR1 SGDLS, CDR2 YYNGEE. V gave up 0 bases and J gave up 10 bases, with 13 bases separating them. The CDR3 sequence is CASSVGTTGPAFF. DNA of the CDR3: TGTGCCAGCAGCGTAGGAACGACAGGCCCAGCTTTCTTT.